The TCR beta chain described here comes from a study of T cells after yellow fever vaccination. This clonotype appeared many times. Its matching antigen is unknown. Germline CDR1 SGHRS, CDR2 YFSETQ. V lost 0 bases to trimming and J lost 5 bases, with 14 bases between them. The CDR3 is 15 amino acids. Findings and caveats of the study: On re-exposure, the response was weaker but peaked faster, at day 5 versus 15. Subsequent to the booster, the majority of primary-vaccination clones reappeared (96% CD4, 88% CD8).

A process of 5'RACE template switching, which added a universal primer site and UMIs, was used to make TCR cDNA. TCRdb re-called the 5' RACE reads with MiXCR, one entry per CDR3 protein. The repertoire holds some 350,000 distinct CDR3 sequences, with approximately 9% as singletons. The sample in question was PBMCs, obtained on the day of the first yellow fever vaccination. The receptor was isolated from a man between 18 and 35 years old who received the YFV17D yellow fever vaccine. The chain employs TRBV5-1 and TRBJ1-1, with a tentative D call TRBD1 (5 bases). In DNA, the CDR3 is TGCGCCAGCAGCTTGGGGCTAACGGGGGTAACTGAAGCTTTCTTT. This sequence encodes CASSLGLTGVTEAFF.